This TCR beta chain was found in a study of blood T cell repertoires in COVID-19. The germline gives CDR1 LGHDT, CDR2 YNNKEL (reference sequence). J lost 5 bases, V lost 0 bases, and 4 bases had no gene match. CDR3 size: 15 residues. TCRdb's table, derived via immunoSEQ multiplex PCR, lists solely in-frame clones and lacks some. The sample yields fewer than 60,000 clones, about four fifths seen once. This receptor was obtained from a man at least 80 years old with COVID-19, enrolled during active disease. The source material was peripheral blood. The chain links TRBV3-1 (or the pseudogene TRBV3-2) to TRBJ1-5, with 7 bases lining up with TRBD1. The chain's CDR3 is CASSQDRDRYQPQHF. DNA of the CDR3: TGTGCCAGCAGCCAAGATCGGGACAGATATCAGCCCCAGCATTTT.